A single T cell receptor (beta chain) is shown here with its context. The data belong to a study of blood T cell repertoires in COVID-19. In germline, CDR1 is SGDLS, CDR2 YYNGEE. The CDR3 has 17 residues. The V segment lost 0 bases and the J segment 7 bases; nucleotides outside the gene matches: 11. The assay was immunoSEQ multiplex PCR, and TCRdb's table has in-frame clones only and misses some. The table shows around 260,000 clones, with under 90% occurring only once. The chain has TRBV9 and TRBJ2-1; 9 positions agree with TRBD2. This TCR derives from a woman between 40 and 50 years old who had recovered from COVID-19. Sequencing input: peripheral blood. The DNA for the CDR3 is TGTGCCAGCAGCGTAGTAGGATTTAAGGGACTAGCAAATGAGCAGTTCTTC. The encoded protein is CASSVVGFKGLANEQFF.